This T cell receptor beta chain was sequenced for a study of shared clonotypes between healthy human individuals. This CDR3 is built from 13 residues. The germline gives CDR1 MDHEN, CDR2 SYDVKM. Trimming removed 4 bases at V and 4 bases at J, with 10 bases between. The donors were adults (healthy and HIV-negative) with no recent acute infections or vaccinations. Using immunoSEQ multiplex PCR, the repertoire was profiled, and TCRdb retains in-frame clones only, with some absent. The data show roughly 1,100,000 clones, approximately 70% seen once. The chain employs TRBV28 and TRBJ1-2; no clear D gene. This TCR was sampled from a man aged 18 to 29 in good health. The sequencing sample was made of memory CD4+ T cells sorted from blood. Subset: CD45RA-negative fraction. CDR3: CASSSPVGYGYTF. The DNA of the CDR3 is TGTGCCAGCAGTTCTCCGGTGGGCTATGGCTACACCTTC.